This T cell receptor beta chain was retrieved from a study of blood T cell repertoires in COVID-19. The overall study: Specimens from acute and convalescent COVID-19 originated in the United States, Italy and Spain.

The V end lost 0 bases, the J end lost 0 bases, and 15 bases lay between the germline ends. The CDR3 spans 19 residues. Looked up from germline, CDR1 is LNHDA and CDR2 is SQIVND (reference sequence). TCRdb's table, derived via immunoSEQ multiplex PCR, lists solely in-frame clones and lacks some. The profile shows 200,000 to 250,000 clones, roughly 85% of them singletons. The chain carries TRBV19 and TRBJ2-6; D may be TRBD1 (5 bases). The sequencing input was peripheral blood. This sequence originates from a woman between 70 and 85 years old with active or convalescent COVID-19. This chain's CDR3 is CASSIDEPGRSSGANVLTF. As DNA, the CDR3 is TGTGCCAGTAGTATAGATGAACCAGGGCGTAGCTCTGGGGCCAACGTCCTGACTTTC.